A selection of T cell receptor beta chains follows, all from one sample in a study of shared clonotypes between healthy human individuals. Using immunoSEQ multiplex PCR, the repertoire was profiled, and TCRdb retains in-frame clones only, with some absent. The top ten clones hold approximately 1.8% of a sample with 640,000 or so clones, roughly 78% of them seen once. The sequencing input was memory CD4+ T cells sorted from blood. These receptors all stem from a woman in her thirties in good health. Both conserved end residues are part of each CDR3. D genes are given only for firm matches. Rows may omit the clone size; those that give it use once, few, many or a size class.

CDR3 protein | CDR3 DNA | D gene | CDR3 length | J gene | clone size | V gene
CASSLNSETQYF | TGTGCCAGCAGCTTGAATTCGGAGACCCAGTACTTC | NA | 12 | TRBJ2-5 | NA | TRBV5-8
CASSPSGLAGASEQYF | TGTGCCAGCAGCCCATCGGGACTAGCGGGAGCAAGCGAGCAGTACTTC | TRBD2 | 16 | TRBJ2-7 | NA | TRBV7-6
CASSPNSGANVLTF | TGTGCCAGCAGCCCAAACTCTGGGGCCAACGTCCTGACTTTC | NA | 14 | TRBJ2-6 | NA | TRBV7-7
CASRDGQGSDIQYF | TGTGCCAGCAGAGACGGACAGGGGAGCGACATTCAGTACTTC | TRBD1 | 14 | TRBJ2-4 | few | TRBV28
CASSYSTGKETQYF | TGTGCCAGCAGTTACTCGACCGGGAAAGAGACCCAGTACTTC | NA | 14 | TRBJ2-5 | NA | TRBV6-6
CATSRDPHRVMNTEAFF | TGTGCCACCAGCAGAGATCCCCACAGGGTGATGAACACTGAAGCTTTCTTT | NA | 17 | TRBJ1-1 | NA | TRBV15
CASSRRAGVRTEAFF | TGTGCCAGCAGCCGACGAGCAGGGGTTCGCACTGAAGCTTTCTTT | NA | 15 | TRBJ1-1 | NA | TRBV11-2
CASSIGPQGGYTF | TGTGCCAGTAGTATTGGCCCCCAGGGAGGCTACACCTTC | NA | 13 | TRBJ1-2 | NA | TRBV19
CAWIGTGNTGELFF | TGTGCCTGGATCGGGACAGGGAACACCGGGGAGCTGTTTTTT | TRBD1 | 14 | TRBJ2-2 | NA | TRBV30
CASSTPGGGGETQYF | TGTGCCAGCAGCACCCCGGGAGGGGGGGGAGAGACCCAGTACTTC | TRBD2 | 15 | TRBJ2-5 | NA | TRBV5-4
CASSPPGQGAFGYTF | TGTGCCAGCAGCCCTCCGGGACAGGGGGCTTTTGGCTACACCTTC | TRBD1 | 15 | TRBJ1-2 | NA | TRBV14
CASSSGPGSPTARGSEQFF | TGTGCCAGCAGCTCTGGCCCCGGGTCCCCGACAGCGAGAGGGTCTGAGCAGTTCTTC | NA | 19 | TRBJ2-1 | NA | TRBV11-2
CASSRQGTGGVYEQYF | TGCGCCAGCAGCCGGCAAGGGACAGGGGGTGTCTACGAGCAGTACTTC | TRBD1 | 16 | TRBJ2-7 | NA | TRBV5-1
CASSLQDGNEQYF | TGCGCCAGCAGCTTGCAGGACGGGAACGAGCAGTACTTC | NA | 13 | TRBJ2-7 | few | TRBV5-1
CASSETGTTFNEQFF | TGTGCCAGCAGTGAAACCGGGACAACCTTCAATGAGCAGTTCTTC | NA | 15 | TRBJ2-1 | NA | TRBV25-1
CASSLGLRGRETQYF | TGTGCCAGCAGCCTGGGACTTCGGGGGCGAGAGACCCAGTACTTC | NA | 15 | TRBJ2-5 | NA | TRBV11-2
CASSLAPPGPYGYTF | TGTGCCAGCAGCTTGGCCCCCCCGGGGCCATATGGCTACACCTTC | NA | 15 | TRBJ1-2 | NA | TRBV7-2
CASSLGGKTDTQYF | TGTGCCAGCAGCTTGGGGGGAAAAACAGATACGCAGTATTTT | NA | 14 | TRBJ2-3 | few | TRBV9
CASTRDRGVLFF | TGCGCCAGCACCCGGGACAGGGGGGTTCTCTTCTTT | TRBD1 | 12 | TRBJ1-1 | NA | TRBV10-1
CASSLEWAPNYGYTF | TGTGCCAGCAGCTTAGAGTGGGCACCTAACTATGGCTACACCTTC | NA | 15 | TRBJ1-2 | NA | TRBV11-2